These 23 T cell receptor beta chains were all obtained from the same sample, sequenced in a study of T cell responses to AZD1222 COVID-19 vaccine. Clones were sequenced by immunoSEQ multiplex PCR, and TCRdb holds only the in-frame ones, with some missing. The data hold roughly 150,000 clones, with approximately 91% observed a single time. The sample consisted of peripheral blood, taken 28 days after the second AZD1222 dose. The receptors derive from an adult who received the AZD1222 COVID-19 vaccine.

CDR3 nucleotide sequence: TGTGCCAGCACCGGGTTCGCAGATACGCAGTATTTT. Protein: CASTGFADTQYF. V and J are TRBV27 and TRBJ2-3; D is undetermined. Per the germline V gene, CDR1 is MNHEY and CDR2 is SMNVEV (reference sequence). This CDR3 region has 12 residues. Trimming took off 7 bases at V and 4 bases at J, with 9 bases between the two ends.

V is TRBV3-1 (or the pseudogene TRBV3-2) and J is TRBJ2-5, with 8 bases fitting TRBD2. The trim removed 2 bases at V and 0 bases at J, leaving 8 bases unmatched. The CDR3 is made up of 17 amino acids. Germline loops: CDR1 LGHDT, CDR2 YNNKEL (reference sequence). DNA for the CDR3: TGTGCCAGCAGCCAAAAGCGGAGCGGGGGCCACCAAGAGACCCAGTACTTC. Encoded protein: CASSQKRSGGHQETQYF.

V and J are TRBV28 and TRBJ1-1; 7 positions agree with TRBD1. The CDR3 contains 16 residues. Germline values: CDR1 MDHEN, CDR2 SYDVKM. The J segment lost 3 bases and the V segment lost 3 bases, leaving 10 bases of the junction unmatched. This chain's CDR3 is CASSLAPGGLDTEAFF. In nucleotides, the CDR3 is TGTGCCAGCAGTTTGGCACCAGGGGGATTGGACACTGAAGCTTTCTTT.

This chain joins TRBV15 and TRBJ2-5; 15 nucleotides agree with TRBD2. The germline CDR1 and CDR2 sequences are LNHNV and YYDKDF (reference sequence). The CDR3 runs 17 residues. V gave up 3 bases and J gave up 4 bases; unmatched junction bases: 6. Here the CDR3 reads CATSRGTSGGYSETQYF. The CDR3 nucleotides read TGTGCCACCAGCAGGGGGACTAGCGGGGGGTACTCAGAGACCCAGTACTTC. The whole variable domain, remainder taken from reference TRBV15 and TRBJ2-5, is DAMVIQNPRYQVTQFGKPVTLSCSQTLNHNVMYWYQQKSSQAPKLLFHYYDKDFNNEADTPDNFQSRRPNTSFCFLDIRSPGLGDTAMYLCATSRGTSGGYSETQYFGPGTRLLVL.

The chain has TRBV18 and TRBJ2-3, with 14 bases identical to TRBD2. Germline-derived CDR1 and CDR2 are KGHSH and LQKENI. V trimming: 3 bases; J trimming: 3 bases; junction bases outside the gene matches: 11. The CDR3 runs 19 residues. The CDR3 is CASSPYTGTSGSKTDTQYF. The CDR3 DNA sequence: TGTGCCAGCTCACCCTACACCGGGACTAGCGGGAGTAAAACAGATACGCAGTATTTT.

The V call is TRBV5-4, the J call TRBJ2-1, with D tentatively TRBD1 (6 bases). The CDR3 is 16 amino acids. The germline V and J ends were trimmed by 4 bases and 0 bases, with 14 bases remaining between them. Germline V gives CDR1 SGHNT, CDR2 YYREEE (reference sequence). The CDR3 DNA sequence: TGTGCCAGCAGCACCGGACAGAAAGGCTCCTACAATGAGCAGTTCTTC. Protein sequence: CASSTGQKGSYNEQFF.

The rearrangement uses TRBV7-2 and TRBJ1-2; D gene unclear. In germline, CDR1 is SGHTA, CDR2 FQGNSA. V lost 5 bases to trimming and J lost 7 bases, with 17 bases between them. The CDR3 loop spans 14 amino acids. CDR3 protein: CASSPDTREGGYTF. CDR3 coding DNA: TGTGCCAGCAGCCCCGACACCCGAGAGGGTGGCTACACCTTC.

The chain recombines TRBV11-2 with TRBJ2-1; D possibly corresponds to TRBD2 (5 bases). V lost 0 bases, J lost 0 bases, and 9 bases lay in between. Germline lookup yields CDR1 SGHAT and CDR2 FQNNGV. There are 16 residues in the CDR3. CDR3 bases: TGTGCCAGCAGCTTAGATCCTGGGAGCTCCTACAATGAGCAGTTCTTC. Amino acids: CASSLDPGSSYNEQFF.

This chain's CDR3 is CASEGLETGELFF. The CDR3 bases are TGCGCCAGCGAGGGACTGGAGACCGGGGAGCTGTTTTTT. The chain is built from TRBV10-1 and TRBJ2-2, with TRBD2 as a possible D gene (6 bases). This CDR3 is built from 13 residues. Trimming shortened V by 8 bases and J by 5 bases, and 12 bases separated the two germline ends. The germline CDR1 and CDR2 sequences are WNHNN and SYGVQD (reference sequence).

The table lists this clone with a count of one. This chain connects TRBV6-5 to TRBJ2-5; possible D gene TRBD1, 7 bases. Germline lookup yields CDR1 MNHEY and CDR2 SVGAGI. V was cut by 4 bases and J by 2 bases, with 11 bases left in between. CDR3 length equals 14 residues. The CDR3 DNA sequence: TGTGCCAGCAGTTTGCGGGGACAGCAAGAGACCCAGTACTTC. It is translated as CASSLRGQQETQYF.

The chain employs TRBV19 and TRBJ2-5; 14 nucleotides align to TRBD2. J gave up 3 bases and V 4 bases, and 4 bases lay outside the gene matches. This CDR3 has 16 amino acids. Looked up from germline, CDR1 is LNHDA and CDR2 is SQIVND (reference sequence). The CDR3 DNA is TGTGCCAGTAGTAACCCGACTAGCGGGGGGGAAGAGACCCAGTACTTC. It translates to CASSNPTSGGEETQYF. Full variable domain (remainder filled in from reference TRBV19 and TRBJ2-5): DGGITQSPKYLFRKEGQNVTLSCEQNLNHDAMYWYRQDPGQGLRLIYYSQIVNDFQKGDIAEGYSVSREKKESFPLTVTSAQKNPTAFYLCASSNPTSGGEETQYFGPGTRLLVL.

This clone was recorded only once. CDR3 sequence (DNA): TGTGCCAGCAGCTTAGTTGTAGCGGGGGGGCCAGATACGCAGTATTTT. Translating it yields CASSLVVAGGPDTQYF. The chain carries TRBV11-2 and TRBJ2-3, with 11 bases fitting TRBD2. The CDR3 runs to 16 residues. Germline V CDR1 and CDR2: SGHAT, FQNNGV. Trimming took 1 base from V and 4 from J; bases not matched to a gene: 4.

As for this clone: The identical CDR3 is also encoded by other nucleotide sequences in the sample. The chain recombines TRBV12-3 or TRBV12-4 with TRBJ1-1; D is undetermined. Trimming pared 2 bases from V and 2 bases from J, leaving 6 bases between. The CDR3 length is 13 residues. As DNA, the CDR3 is TGTGCCAGCAGTTTAAGTCGTAACACTGAAGCTTTCTTT. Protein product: CASSLSRNTEAFF.

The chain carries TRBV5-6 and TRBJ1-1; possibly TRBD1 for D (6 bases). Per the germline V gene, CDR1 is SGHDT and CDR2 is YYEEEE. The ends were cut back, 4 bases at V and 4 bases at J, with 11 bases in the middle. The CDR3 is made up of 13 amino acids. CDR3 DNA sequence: TGTGCCAGCAGCGGACAGCATCCCACTGAAGCTTTCTTT. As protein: CASSGQHPTEAFF.

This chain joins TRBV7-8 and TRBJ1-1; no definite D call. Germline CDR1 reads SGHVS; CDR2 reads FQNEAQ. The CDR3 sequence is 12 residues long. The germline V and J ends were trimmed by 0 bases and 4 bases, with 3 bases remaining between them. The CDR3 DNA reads TGTGCCAGCAGCTTAGCGATCACTGAAGCTTTCTTT. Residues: CASSLAITEAFF. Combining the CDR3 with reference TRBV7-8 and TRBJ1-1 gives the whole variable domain GAGVSQSPRYKVAKRGQDVALRCDPISGHVSLFWYQQALGQGPEFLTYFQNEAQLDKSGLPSDRFFAERPEGSVSTLKIQRTQQEDSAVYLCASSLAITEAFFGQGTRLTVV.

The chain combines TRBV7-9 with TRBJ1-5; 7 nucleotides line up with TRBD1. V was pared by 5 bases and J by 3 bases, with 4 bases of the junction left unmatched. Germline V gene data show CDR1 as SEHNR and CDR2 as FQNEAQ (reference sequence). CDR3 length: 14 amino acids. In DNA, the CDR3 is TGTGCCAGCAGCCAGGGGGGGGACAATCAGCCCCAGCATTTT. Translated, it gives CASSQGGDNQPQHF.

The CDR3: CAWSGDRRDQPQHF. The CDR3 DNA reads TGTGCCTGGAGCGGGGACAGGAGGGATCAGCCCCAGCATTTT. The chain is built from TRBV30 and TRBJ1-5, with TRBD1 identical over 8 bases. Germline lookup yields CDR1 GTSNPN and CDR2 SVGIG (reference sequence). V gave up 3 bases and J gave up 5 bases; unmatched junction bases: 6. The CDR3 consists of 14 residues.

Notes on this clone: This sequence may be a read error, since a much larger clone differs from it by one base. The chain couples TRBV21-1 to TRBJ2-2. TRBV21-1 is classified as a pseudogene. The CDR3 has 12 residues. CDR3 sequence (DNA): TGTGCCAGCAGGAAGAACACCGGGGAGCTGTTTTTT. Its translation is CASRKNTGELFF.

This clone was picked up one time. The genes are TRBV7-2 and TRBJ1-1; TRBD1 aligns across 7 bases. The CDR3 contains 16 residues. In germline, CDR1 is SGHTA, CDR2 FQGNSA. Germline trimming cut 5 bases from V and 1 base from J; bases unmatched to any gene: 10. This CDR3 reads CASSEDLGQANTEAFF. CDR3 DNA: TGTGCCAGCAGCGAGGACCTTGGACAGGCGAACACTGAAGCTTTCTTT.

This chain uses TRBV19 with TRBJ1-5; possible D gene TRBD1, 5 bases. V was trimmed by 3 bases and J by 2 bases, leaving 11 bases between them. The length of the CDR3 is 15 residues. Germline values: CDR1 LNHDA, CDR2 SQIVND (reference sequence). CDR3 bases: TGTGCCAGTAGTATTGTCAGGGTAGGCAATCAGCCCCAGCATTTT. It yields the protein CASSIVRVGNQPQHF.

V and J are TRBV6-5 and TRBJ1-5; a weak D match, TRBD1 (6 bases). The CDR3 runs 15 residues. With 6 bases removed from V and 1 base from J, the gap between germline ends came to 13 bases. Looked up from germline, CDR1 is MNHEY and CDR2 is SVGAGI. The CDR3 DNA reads TGTGCCAGCAGACCCAGAGGGGGGAGCAATCAGCCCCAGCATTTT. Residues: CASRPRGGSNQPQHF.

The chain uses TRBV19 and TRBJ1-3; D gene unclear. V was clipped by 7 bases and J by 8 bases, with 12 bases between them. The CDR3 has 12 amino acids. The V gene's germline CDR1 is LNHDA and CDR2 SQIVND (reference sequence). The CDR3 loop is CASTHGDYTIYF. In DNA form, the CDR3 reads TGTGCCAGTACCCATGGCGACTACACCATATATTTT.

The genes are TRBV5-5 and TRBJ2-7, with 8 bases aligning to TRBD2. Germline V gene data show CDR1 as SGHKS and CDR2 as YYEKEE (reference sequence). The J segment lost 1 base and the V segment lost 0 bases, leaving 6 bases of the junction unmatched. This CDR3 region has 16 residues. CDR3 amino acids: CASSLAFGGGSYEQYF. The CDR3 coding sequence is TGTGCCAGCAGCTTGGCTTTTGGCGGGGGGTCCTACGAGCAGTACTTC.